A single sample is the source of the 30 T cell receptor beta chains below, sequenced in a study of blood T cell repertoires in COVID-19. Clones were sequenced by immunoSEQ multiplex PCR, and TCRdb holds only the in-frame ones, with some missing. This table holds about 270,000 clones, approximately 90% found once. The sample was PBMCs or T cells enriched from blood (not recorded which). These receptors were obtained from a woman aged 60-70 years in a cohort exposed to, infected with or recovered from COVID-19 (not recorded which).

This chain connects TRBV20-1 to TRBJ1-1; 7 positions match TRBD1. In germline, CDR1 is DFQATT, CDR2 SNEGSKA (reference sequence). Trimming took 3 bases from V and 0 from J; bases not matched to a gene: 7. The CDR3 runs 15 residues. CDR3 region: CSASLQGRMNTEAFF. Written as DNA, the CDR3 is TGCAGTGCTAGTTTACAGGGGCGTATGAACACTGAAGCTTTCTTT.

This clone came up once. J is TRBJ2-5 and V is TRBV5-1, with TRBD2 matching over 7 bases. The CDR3 runs to 16 residues. Looked up from germline, CDR1 is SGHRS and CDR2 is YFSETQ. J was trimmed by 4 bases and V by 4 bases; bases with no gene match: 13. The CDR3 nucleotides read TGCGCCAGCAGCAGCCAACCAGGGAGGGTGGGAGAGACCCAGTACTTC. This gives the protein CASSSQPGRVGETQYF. Full variable domain (remainder filled in from reference TRBV5-1 and TRBJ2-5): KAGVTQTPRYLIKTRGQQVTLSCSPISGHRSVSWYQQTPGQGLQFLFEYFSETQRNKGNFPGRFSGRQFSNSRSEMNVSTLELGDSALYLCASSSQPGRVGETQYFGPGTRLLVL.

The V gene is TRBV7-3, the J gene TRBJ2-2; D is possibly TRBD1 (5 bases). Looked up from germline, CDR1 is SGHTA and CDR2 is FQGTGA. The CDR3 extends over 13 amino acids. The V end lost 5 bases, the J end lost 7 bases, and 11 bases lay between the germline ends. CDR3 region: CASSVDSGGELFF. CDR3 bases: TGTGCCAGCAGCGTCGACAGTGGCGGGGAGCTGTTTTTT.

Turning to this clone: This sample also contains other DNA sequences that code for the same CDR3. The chain employs TRBV7-3 and TRBJ1-1; TRBD1 aligns across 7 bases. CDR3 length: 14 residues. The germline V gene encodes CDR1 SGHTA and CDR2 FQGTGA. Trimming removed 4 bases from V and 2 bases from J; junction bases left unmatched: 4. CDR3 nucleotides: TGTGCCAGCAGCTCCCAGGGGGGCAACACTGAAGCTTTCTTT. Protein sequence: CASSSQGGNTEAFF.

The rearrangement joins TRBV2 to TRBJ1-2, with TRBD1 as a possible D gene (6 bases). CDR3 length equals 15 residues. V shed 7 bases and J shed 5 bases, with 20 bases lying between them. Germline CDR1 SNHLY, CDR2 FYNNEI. The DNA for the CDR3 is TGTGCCAGCAAACCACGAGGGGCAGGGGCATATGGCTACACCTTC. Translated: CASKPRGAGAYGYTF.

CDR3 sequence reads: CASSTGTGAYEQYF. The DNA of the CDR3 is TGTGCCAGCAGCACCGGGACAGGGGCCTACGAGCAGTACTTC. The V call is TRBV9, the J call TRBJ2-7, with 10 bases that match TRBD1. Germline V lookup: CDR1 SGDLS, CDR2 YYNGEE. CDR3 length: 14 amino acids. J was trimmed by 2 bases and V by 4 bases; bases with no gene match: 3.

The chain has TRBV27 and TRBJ2-7; 7 positions match TRBD1. Germline assignment: CDR1 MNHEY and CDR2 SMNVEV (reference sequence). Germline trimming cut 5 bases from V and 3 bases from J; bases unmatched to any gene: 13. The length of the CDR3 is 16 residues. The CDR3 sequence is CASSPAGQVAIYEQYF. In nucleotides, the CDR3 is TGTGCCAGCAGTCCCGCAGGACAGGTTGCGATCTACGAGCAGTACTTC.

V gene TRBV20-1 combines with J gene TRBJ2-5, with D maybe TRBD2 (7 bases). The CDR3 consists of 12 residues. V gave up 3 bases and J gave up 8 bases, with 13 bases separating them. CDR1 DFQATT and CDR2 SNEGSKA come from the germline V gene (reference sequence). CDR3 residues: CSASMGGTTQYF. The CDR3 DNA is TGCAGTGCTAGTATGGGAGGGACAACCCAGTACTTC.

This rearrangement joins TRBV28 to TRBJ2-7; no clear D gene. CDR3 length equals 15 residues. Trimming took 2 bases from V and 0 from J, leaving 11 bases between them. Germline values: CDR1 MDHEN, CDR2 SYDVKM. CDR3 residues: CASSLGPIRSYEQYF. CDR3 DNA: TGTGCCAGCAGTTTAGGGCCGATCCGCTCCTACGAGCAGTACTTC.

The chain joins TRBV7-2 to TRBJ2-1; D call uncertain. The CDR3 has 11 residues. The germline V gene has CDR1 SGHTA and CDR2 FQGNSA. V shed 5 bases and J shed 9 bases, with 8 bases lying between them. The CDR3 reads CASSPAGEQFF. In nucleotides, the CDR3 is TGTGCCAGCAGCCCCGCCGGTGAGCAGTTCTTC.

The rearrangement links TRBV11-2 to TRBJ1-4; TRBD1 might be the D (5 bases). The CDR3 extends over 16 amino acids. V dropped 0 bases and J dropped 4 bases, with 12 bases sitting between them. Germline V gene lookup returns CDR1 SGHAT and CDR2 FQNNGV. The CDR3 loop is CASSLEAGDLNEKLFF. Written as DNA, the CDR3 is TGTGCCAGCAGCTTAGAGGCGGGGGATCTTAATGAAAAACTGTTTTTT. Combining the CDR3 with reference TRBV11-2 and TRBJ1-4 gives the whole variable domain EAGVAQSPRYKIIEKRQSVAFWCNPISGHATLYWYQQILGQGPKLLIQFQNNGVVDDSQLPKDRFSAERLKGVDSTLKIQPAKLEDSAVYLCASSLEAGDLNEKLFFGSGTQLSVL.

The V gene is TRBV3-1 (or the pseudogene TRBV3-2), the J gene TRBJ2-1; 16 bases match TRBD2. Germline V gene lookup returns CDR1 LGHDT and CDR2 YNNKEL (reference sequence). This CDR3 is 15 amino acids long. V dropped 4 bases and J dropped 12; count of bases not matched to a gene: 6. Here the CDR3 reads CASSPMGLAGGPQFF. The CDR3 DNA reads TGTGCCAGCAGCCCAATGGGACTAGCGGGGGGGCCGCAGTTCTTC.

The V call is TRBV11-1, the J call TRBJ2-5; D is unclear. The CDR3 has 16 amino acids. CDR1 SGHAT and CDR2 FQDESV come from the germline V gene (reference sequence). The ends were cut back, 6 bases at V and 1 base at J, with 18 bases in the middle. The CDR3 loop is CASRSGTLLFQETQYF. The CDR3 coding sequence is TGTGCCAGCAGGTCAGGAACCCTACTTTTCCAAGAGACCCAGTACTTC.

This clone was observed once. The chain combines TRBV21-1 with TRBJ2-1; the tabulated D call, TRBD2, remains unverified against the DNA. TRBV21-1 is shown as a pseudogene. The CDR3 sequence is 14 residues long. The CDR3 DNA reads as TGTGCCAGCAGCACCAACGGCAGGGAGGATGAGCAGTTCTTC. Its protein is CASSTNGREDEQFF.

The gene calls are TRBV18 and TRBJ1-1; maybe TRBD1 (5 bases). V gave up 6 bases and J gave up 1 base, with 9 bases separating them. The germline V gene has CDR1 KGHSH and CDR2 LQKENI. The length of the CDR3 is 13 residues. The CDR3 sequence is CASSYDRNTEAFF. Here the CDR3 DNA reads TGTGCCAGCTCCTACGACAGGAACACTGAAGCTTTCTTT.

The V call is TRBV12-3 or TRBV12-4, the J call TRBJ2-1; D is uncertain. Trimming stripped 1 base from V and 4 bases from J, with 5 bases between. The CDR3 loop spans 13 amino acids. CDR3 residues: CASSLDAYNEQFF. In DNA form, the CDR3 reads TGTGCCAGCAGTTTAGATGCGTACAATGAGCAGTTCTTC.

The CDR3 region is CASSLGLAGGPGGSYEQYF. CDR3 nucleotides: TGTGCCAGCAGCCTTGGACTAGCGGGAGGGCCGGGAGGCTCCTACGAGCAGTACTTC. V gene TRBV7-2 combines with J gene TRBJ2-7; 15 nucleotides agree with TRBD2. V lost 5 bases to trimming and J lost 0 bases; unmatched junction nucleotides: 11. Germline CDR1 and CDR2: SGHTA and FQGNSA. The length of the CDR3 is 19 residues.

This clone was seen only once. V and J are TRBV28 and TRBJ1-2; no reliable D call. The V gene lost 2 bases and the J gene lost 8 bases, with 15 bases spanning the gap. This CDR3 region has 14 residues. Germline CDR1 is MDHEN and CDR2 is SYDVKM. The CDR3 loop is CASSLALLTRGYTF. DNA for the CDR3: TGTGCCAGCAGTTTAGCCCTTCTTACGAGGGGCTACACCTTC.

The chain employs TRBV7-2 and TRBJ2-5; 8 positions agree with TRBD2. Germline V gene data show CDR1 as SGHTA and CDR2 as FQGNSA. The CDR3 loop spans 14 amino acids. Trimming removed 4 bases from V and 4 bases from J; junction bases left unmatched: 5. The CDR3 reads CASSWGLGVETQYF. The CDR3 coding sequence is TGTGCCAGCAGCTGGGGACTAGGGGTAGAGACCCAGTACTTC.

The chain carries TRBV2 and TRBJ2-6; no clear D gene. Germline CDR1 is SNHLY and CDR2 is FYNNEI. The CDR3 is 14 residues long. The ends were cut back, 7 bases at V and 3 bases at J, with 10 bases in the middle. The CDR3, as DNA: TGTGCCAGCAAAGAGATCGGTGGGGCCAACGTCCTGACTTTC. Its translation is CASKEIGGANVLTF. Filled out from reference TRBV2 and TRBJ2-6, the complete variable domain reads EPEVTQTPSHQVTQMGQEVILRCVPISNHLYFYWYRQILGQKVEFLVSFYNNEISEKSEIFDDQFSVERPDGSNFTLKIRSTKLEDSAMYFCASKEIGGANVLTFGAGSRLTVL.

This clone was seen a single time. V gene TRBV3-1 (or the pseudogene TRBV3-2) combines with J gene TRBJ1-1; 11 bases are shared with TRBD1. Germline values: CDR1 LGHDT, CDR2 YNNKEL (reference sequence). This CDR3 is 14 amino acids long. The ends lost 4 bases at V and 11 bases at J; junction bases unmatched: 9. As DNA, the CDR3 is TGTGCCAGCAGCCGTGGGACAGGGGGGCCCATCGCTTTCTTT. This sequence encodes CASSRGTGGPIAFF.

The chain joins TRBV5-7 to TRBJ1-6, with 11 bases lining up with TRBD1. TRBV5-7 qualifies as an ORF whose function is uncertain. CDR3 length equals 15 residues. V shed 3 bases, J shed 7 bases, and the junction held 3 bases outside the gene matches. The DNA for the CDR3 is TGTGCCAGCAGCTATAGGGACAGGGGGAATTCACCCCTCCACTTT. Translating gives CASSYRDRGNSPLHF.

The sample holds one count of this clone. Compared with germline, one end of the junction differs, possibly owing to a read error. The V gene is TRBV5-1, the J gene TRBJ2-2, with D hard to call. Germline V gives CDR1 SGHRS, CDR2 YFSETQ. The CDR3 spans 13 residues. The CDR3 spells CASSLDLSGELFF. DNA for the CDR3: TGCGCCAGCAGTTTGGACCTTAGCGGGGAGCTGTTTTTT.

The J gene is TRBJ2-1, the V gene TRBV5-1; 10 nucleotides agree with TRBD2. CDR3 length: 16 amino acids. In germline, CDR1 is SGHRS, CDR2 YFSETQ. Trimming took 3 bases from V and 0 from J; bases not matched to a gene: 3. The CDR3 reads CASSSAGGSSYNEQFF. The CDR3 nucleotides are TGCGCCAGCAGCTCAGCGGGAGGGAGCTCCTACAATGAGCAGTTCTTC. Using reference TRBV5-1 and TRBJ2-1 for the parts outside the CDR3, the full variable domain is KAGVTQTPRYLIKTRGQQVTLSCSPISGHRSVSWYQQTPGQGLQFLFEYFSETQRNKGNFPGRFSGRQFSNSRSEMNVSTLELGDSALYLCASSSAGGSSYNEQFFGPGTRLTVL.

This clone was seen only a few times. The chain uses TRBV2 and TRBJ2-7; TRBD1 matches at 9 bases. With V trimmed by 6 bases and J by 7 bases, 7 bases remained unmatched. The CDR3 extends over 13 amino acids. CDR1 is SNHLY, CDR2 FYNNEI, per germline. The CDR3 DNA reads TGTGCCAGCAGGGGGACAGGGCATCTGGAGCAGTACTTC. It is translated as CASRGTGHLEQYF. The whole variable domain, filled in from reference TRBV2 and TRBJ2-7, reads EPEVTQTPSHQVTQMGQEVILRCVPISNHLYFYWYRQILGQKVEFLVSFYNNEISEKSEIFDDQFSVERPDGSNFTLKIRSTKLEDSAMYFCASRGTGHLEQYFGPGTRLTVT.

The rearrangement links TRBV5-1 to TRBJ2-7, with 8 bases that match TRBD2. The CDR3 totals 16 residues. V lost 3 bases to trimming and J lost 0 bases; unmatched junction nucleotides: 8. Germline loops: CDR1 SGHRS, CDR2 YFSETQ. The DNA for the CDR3 is TGCGCCAGCAGCTCCACTAGCGGCCTATTCTCCTACGAGCAGTACTTC. Encoded protein: CASSSTSGLFSYEQYF.

The chain combines TRBV30 with TRBJ2-5; 9 nucleotides match TRBD2. Germline V gene sequence: CDR1 GTSNPN, CDR2 SVGIG (reference sequence). This CDR3 region has 15 residues. J gave up 5 bases and V 1 base, and 8 bases lay outside the gene matches. CDR3 nucleotides: TGTGCCTGGAGTGGTGGGACTAGCTCCGGCGAGACCCAGTACTTC. It yields the protein CAWSGGTSSGETQYF.

DNA of the CDR3: TGTGCCGCCAACCGGGGCTACGAGCAGTACTTC. Translated, it gives CAANRGYEQYF. The V and J genes are TRBV28 and TRBJ2-7, with D perhaps TRBD2 (5 bases). The CDR3 sequence is 11 residues long. The V end was cut by 11 bases, the J end by 3 bases, with 11 bases between. Germline V gene data show CDR1 as MDHEN and CDR2 as SYDVKM.

CDR3 sequence (DNA): TGTGCCAGTAGCCATAGAGGGGGTGGTTCTCAGCCCCAGCATTTT. This encodes CASSHRGGGSQPQHF. The V and J genes are TRBV19 and TRBJ1-5, with D perhaps TRBD1 (6 bases). The CDR3 has 15 residues. V was pared by 6 bases and J by 6 bases, with 18 bases between. Germline CDR1 LNHDA, CDR2 SQIVND (reference sequence).

The V gene is TRBV6-2 or TRBV6-3, the J gene TRBJ2-3, with 9 bases matching TRBD2. The CDR3 has 16 residues. V was pared by 4 bases and J by 3 bases, with 8 bases of the junction left unmatched. Germline values: CDR1 MNHEY, CDR2 SVGEGT. The CDR3 reads CASSLSSGIGTDTQYF. In DNA form, the CDR3 reads TGTGCCAGCAGTTTATCTAGCGGGATAGGGACAGATACGCAGTATTTT.